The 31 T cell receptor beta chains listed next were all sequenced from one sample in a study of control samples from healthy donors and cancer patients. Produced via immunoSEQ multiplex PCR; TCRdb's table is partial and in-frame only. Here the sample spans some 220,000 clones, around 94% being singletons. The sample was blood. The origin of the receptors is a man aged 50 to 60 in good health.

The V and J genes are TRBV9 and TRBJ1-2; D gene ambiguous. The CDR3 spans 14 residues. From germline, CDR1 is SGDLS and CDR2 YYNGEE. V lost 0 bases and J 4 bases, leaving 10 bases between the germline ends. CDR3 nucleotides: TGTGCCAGCAGCGTAGGCGACGGAATCTATGGCTACACCTTC. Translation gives CASSVGDGIYGYTF.

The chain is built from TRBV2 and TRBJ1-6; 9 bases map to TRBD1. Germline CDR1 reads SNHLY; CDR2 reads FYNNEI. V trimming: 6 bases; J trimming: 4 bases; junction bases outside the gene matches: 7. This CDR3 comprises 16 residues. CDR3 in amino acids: CASRYSGQGYNSPLHF. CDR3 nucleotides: TGTGCCAGCAGATACTCGGGACAGGGTTATAATTCACCCCTCCACTTT.

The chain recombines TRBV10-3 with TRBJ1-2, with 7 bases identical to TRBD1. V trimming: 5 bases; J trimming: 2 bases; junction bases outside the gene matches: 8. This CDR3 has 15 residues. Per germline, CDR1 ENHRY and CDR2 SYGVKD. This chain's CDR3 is CAISYNEGANYGYTF. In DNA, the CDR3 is TGTGCCATCAGTTATAACGAGGGGGCCAACTATGGCTACACCTTC.

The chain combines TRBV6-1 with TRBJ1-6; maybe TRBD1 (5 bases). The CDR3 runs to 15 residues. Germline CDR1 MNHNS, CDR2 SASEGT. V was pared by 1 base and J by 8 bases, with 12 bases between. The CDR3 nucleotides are TGTGCCAGCAGTGAAGGGGGCCAGAATCATTCACCCCTCCACTTT. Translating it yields CASSEGGQNHSPLHF.

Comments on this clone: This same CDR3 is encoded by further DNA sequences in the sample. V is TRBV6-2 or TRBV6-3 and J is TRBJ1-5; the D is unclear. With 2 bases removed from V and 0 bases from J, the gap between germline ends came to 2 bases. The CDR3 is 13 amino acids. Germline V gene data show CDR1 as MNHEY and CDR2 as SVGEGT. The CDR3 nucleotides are TGTGCCAGCAGTTACCGTAGCAATCAGCCCCAGCATTTT. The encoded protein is CASSYRSNQPQHF.

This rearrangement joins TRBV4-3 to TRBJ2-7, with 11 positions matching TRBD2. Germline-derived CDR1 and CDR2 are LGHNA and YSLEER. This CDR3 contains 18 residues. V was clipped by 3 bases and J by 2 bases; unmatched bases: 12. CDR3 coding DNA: TGCGCCAGCAGCCAGGGTATAGCGGGGGGGGGTACCCCCTACGAGCAGTACTTC. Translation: CASSQGIAGGGTPYEQYF.

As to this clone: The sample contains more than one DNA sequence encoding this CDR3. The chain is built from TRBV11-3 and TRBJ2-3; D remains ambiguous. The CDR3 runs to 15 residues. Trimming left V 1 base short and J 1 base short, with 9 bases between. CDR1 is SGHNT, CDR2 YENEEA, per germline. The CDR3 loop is CASSLGGGGTDTQYF. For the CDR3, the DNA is TGTGCCAGCAGCTTAGGAGGTGGGGGCACAGATACGCAGTATTTT.

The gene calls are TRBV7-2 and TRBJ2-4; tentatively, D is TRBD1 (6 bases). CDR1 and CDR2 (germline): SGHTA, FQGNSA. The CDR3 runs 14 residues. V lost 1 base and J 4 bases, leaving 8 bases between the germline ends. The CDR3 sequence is CASSLDRDKNIQYF. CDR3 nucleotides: TGTGCCAGCAGCTTAGACAGGGATAAAAACATTCAGTACTTC.

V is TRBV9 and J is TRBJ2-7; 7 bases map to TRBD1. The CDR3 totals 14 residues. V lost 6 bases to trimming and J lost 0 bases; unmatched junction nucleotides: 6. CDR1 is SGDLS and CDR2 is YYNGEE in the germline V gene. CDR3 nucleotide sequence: TGTGCCAGCAACCCCGGGACAGCCTCCTACGAGCAGTACTTC. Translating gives CASNPGTASYEQYF.

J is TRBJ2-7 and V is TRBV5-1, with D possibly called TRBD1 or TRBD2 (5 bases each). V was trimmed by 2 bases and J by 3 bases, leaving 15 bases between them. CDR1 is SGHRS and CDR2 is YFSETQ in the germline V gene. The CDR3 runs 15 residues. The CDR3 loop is CASSLTVEGIYEQYF. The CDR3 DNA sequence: TGCGCCAGCAGCTTAACGGTTGAGGGGATCTACGAGCAGTACTTC.

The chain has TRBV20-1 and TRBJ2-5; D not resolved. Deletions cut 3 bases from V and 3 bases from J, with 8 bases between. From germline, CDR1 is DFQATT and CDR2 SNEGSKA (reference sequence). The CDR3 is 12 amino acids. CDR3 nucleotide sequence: TGCAGTGCTAGTTCGAGTGAAGAGACCCAGTACTTC. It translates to CSASSSEETQYF.

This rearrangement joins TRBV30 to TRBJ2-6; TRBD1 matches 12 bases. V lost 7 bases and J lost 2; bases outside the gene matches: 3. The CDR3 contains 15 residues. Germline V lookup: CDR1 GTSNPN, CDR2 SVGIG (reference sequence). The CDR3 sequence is CASGQGAAGANVLTF. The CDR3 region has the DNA TGTGCCTCGGGACAGGGGGCCGCTGGGGCCAACGTCCTGACTTTC.

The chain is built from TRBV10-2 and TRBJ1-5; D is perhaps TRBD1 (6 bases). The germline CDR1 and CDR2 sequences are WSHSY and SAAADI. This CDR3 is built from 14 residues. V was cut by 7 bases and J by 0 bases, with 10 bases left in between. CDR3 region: CASNQGRSNQPQHF. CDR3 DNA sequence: TGCGCCAGCAACCAGGGGCGTAGCAATCAGCCCCAGCATTTT.

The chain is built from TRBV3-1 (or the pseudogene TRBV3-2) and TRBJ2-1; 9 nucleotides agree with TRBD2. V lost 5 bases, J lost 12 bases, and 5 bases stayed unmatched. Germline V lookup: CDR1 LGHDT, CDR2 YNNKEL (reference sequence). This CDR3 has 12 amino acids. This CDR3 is CASSLGTSRQFF. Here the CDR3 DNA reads TGTGCCAGCAGCTTAGGGACTAGCAGGCAGTTCTTC.

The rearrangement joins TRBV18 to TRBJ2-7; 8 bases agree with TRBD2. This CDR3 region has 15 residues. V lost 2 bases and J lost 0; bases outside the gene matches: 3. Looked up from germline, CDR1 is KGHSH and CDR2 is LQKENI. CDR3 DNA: TGTGCCAGCTCACCAAACAGCGGGGGCTCCTACGAGCAGTACGTC. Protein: CASSPNSGGSYEQYV.

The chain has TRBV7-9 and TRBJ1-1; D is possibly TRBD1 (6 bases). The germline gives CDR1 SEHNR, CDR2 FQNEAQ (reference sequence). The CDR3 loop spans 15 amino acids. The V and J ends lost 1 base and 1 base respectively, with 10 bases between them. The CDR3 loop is CASSLGAQGNTEAFF. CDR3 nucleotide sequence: TGTGCCAGCAGCTTAGGGGCACAGGGGAACACTGAAGCTTTCTTT. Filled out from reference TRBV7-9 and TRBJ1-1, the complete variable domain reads DTGVSQNPRHKITKRGQNVTFRCDPISEHNRLYWYRQTLGQGPEFLTYFQNEAQLEKSRLLSDRFSAERPKGSFSTLEIQRTEQGDSAMYLCASSLGAQGNTEAFFGQGTRLTVV.

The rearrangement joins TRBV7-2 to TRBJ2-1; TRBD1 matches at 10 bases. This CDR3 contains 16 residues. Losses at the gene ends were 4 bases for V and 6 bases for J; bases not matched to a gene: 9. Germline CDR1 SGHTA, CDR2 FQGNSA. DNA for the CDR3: TGTGCCAGCAGCTCGCCGGGGACAGGGGATCGCAATGAGCAGTTCTTC. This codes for CASSSPGTGDRNEQFF.

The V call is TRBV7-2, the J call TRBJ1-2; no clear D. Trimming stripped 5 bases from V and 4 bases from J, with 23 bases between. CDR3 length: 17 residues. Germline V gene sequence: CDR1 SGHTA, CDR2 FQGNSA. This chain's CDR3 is CASSPTGYFAVLYGYTF. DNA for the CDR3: TGTGCCAGCAGCCCCACTGGGTACTTTGCCGTCCTCTATGGCTACACCTTC.

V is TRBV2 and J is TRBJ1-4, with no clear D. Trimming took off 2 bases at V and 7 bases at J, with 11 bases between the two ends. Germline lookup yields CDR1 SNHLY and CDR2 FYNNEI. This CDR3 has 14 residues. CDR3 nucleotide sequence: TGTGCCAGCAGTGAAAACACTCGGGGTGAAAAACTGTTTTTT. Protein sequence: CASSENTRGEKLFF.

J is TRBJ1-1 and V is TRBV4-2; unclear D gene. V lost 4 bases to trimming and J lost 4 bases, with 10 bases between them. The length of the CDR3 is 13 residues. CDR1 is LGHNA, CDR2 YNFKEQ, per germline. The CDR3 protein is CASSPFIGTEAFF. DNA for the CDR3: TGTGCCAGCAGCCCCTTCATAGGCACTGAAGCTTTCTTT.

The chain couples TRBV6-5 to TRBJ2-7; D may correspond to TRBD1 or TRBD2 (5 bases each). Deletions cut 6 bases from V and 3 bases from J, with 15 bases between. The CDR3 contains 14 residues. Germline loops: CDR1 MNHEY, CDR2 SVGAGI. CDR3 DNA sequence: TGTGCCAGCAGATTTAATCGGGACGACTACGAGCAGTACTTC. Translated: CASRFNRDDYEQYF.

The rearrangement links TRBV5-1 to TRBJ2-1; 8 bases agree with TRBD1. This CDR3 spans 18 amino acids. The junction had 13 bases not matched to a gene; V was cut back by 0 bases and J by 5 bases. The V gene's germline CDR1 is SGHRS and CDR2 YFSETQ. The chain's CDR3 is CASSLDLSPGQAHNEQFF. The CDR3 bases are TGCGCCAGCAGCTTGGACCTGTCTCCGGGACAGGCCCACAATGAGCAGTTCTTC.

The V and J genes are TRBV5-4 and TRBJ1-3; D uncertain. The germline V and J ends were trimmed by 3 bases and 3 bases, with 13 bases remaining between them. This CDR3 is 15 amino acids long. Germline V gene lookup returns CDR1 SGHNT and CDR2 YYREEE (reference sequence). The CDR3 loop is CASSYGGVSGNTIYF. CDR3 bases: TGTGCCAGCAGCTATGGCGGGGTTAGTGGAAACACCATATATTTT.

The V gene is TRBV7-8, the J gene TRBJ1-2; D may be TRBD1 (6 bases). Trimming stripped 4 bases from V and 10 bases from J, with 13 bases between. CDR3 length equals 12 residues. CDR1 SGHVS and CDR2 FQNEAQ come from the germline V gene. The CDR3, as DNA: TGTGCCAGCAGCTCAAAATGGGGGCTCTACACCTTC. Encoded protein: CASSSKWGLYTF.

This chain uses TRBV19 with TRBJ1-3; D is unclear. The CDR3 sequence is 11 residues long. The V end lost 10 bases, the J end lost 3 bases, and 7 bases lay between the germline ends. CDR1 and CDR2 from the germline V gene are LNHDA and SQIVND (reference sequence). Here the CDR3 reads CATRGGNTIYF. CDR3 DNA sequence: TGTGCCACCAGAGGTGGAAACACCATATATTTT.

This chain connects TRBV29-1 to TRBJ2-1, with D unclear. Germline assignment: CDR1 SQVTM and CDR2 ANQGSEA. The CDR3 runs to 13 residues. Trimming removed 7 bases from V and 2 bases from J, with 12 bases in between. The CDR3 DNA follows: TGCAGCGCCTGGACCGAGGCCTACAATGAGCAGTTCTTC. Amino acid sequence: CSAWTEAYNEQFF.

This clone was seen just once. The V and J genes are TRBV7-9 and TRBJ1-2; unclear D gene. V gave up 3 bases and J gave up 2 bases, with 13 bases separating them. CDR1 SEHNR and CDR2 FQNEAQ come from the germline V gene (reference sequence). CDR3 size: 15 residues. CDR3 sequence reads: CASSFGSSGNYGYTF. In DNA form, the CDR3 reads TGTGCCAGCAGCTTCGGGTCTTCTGGCAACTATGGCTACACCTTC.

CDR3 protein: CASSQEREKLFF. For the CDR3, the DNA is TGTGCCAGCAGCCAGGAGAGGGAAAAACTGTTTTTT. The chain combines TRBV3-1 (or the pseudogene TRBV3-2) with TRBJ1-4; D gene uncertain. The V gene's germline CDR1 is LGHDT and CDR2 YNNKEL (reference sequence). The CDR3 is 12 residues long. V shed 3 bases and J shed 8 bases, with 7 bases lying between them.

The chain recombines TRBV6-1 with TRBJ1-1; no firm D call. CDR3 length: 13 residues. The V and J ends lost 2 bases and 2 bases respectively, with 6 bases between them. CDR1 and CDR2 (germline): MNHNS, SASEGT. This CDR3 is CASSEQLNTEAFF. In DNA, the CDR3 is TGTGCCAGCAGTGAACAGCTAAACACTGAAGCTTTCTTT.

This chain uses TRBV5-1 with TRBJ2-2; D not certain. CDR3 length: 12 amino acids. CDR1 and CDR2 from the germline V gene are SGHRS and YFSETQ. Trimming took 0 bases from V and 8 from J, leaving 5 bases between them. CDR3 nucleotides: TGCGCCAGCAGCTTGGCCATGGGGGAGCTGTTTTTT. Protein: CASSLAMGELFF.

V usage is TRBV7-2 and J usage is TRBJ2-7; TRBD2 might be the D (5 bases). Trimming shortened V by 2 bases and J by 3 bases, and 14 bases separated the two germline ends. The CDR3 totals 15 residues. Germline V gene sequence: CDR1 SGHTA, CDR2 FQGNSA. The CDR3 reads CASSLNPGRFYEQYF. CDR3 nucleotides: TGTGCCAGCAGCTTAAACCCGGGAAGGTTCTACGAGCAGTACTTC.